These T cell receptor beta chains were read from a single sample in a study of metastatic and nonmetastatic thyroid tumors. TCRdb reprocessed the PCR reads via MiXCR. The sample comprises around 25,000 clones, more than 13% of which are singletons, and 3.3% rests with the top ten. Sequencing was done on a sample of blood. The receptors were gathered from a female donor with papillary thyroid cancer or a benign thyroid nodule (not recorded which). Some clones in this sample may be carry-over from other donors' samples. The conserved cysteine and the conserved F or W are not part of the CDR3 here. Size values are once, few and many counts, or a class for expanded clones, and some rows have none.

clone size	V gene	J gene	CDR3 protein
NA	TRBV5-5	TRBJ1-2	ASSLEGGRGYGYT
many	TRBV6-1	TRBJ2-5	ASRPQGLETQY
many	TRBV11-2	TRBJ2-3	ASSLQGARTDTQY
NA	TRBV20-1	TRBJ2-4	SAGDRGAKNIKY
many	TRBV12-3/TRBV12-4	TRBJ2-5	ASSLNYNQETQY
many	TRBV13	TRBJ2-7	ASHQGRSYEQY
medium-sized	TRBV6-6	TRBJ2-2	ASSYSKAGTNTGELF
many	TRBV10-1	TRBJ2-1	ASSESVAGIPEQF
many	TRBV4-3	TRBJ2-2	ASSLEGRSTGELF
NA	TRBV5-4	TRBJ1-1	ASSLGQIMNTEAF
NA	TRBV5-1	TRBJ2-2	ASNAGLNTVELF
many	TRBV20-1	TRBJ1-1	SASFRNTEAF
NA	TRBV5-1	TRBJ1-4	ASSLRLGGTTNEKLF
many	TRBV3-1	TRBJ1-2	ASSQEVYGGSYGYT
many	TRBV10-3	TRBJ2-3	AIKGGSDTQY
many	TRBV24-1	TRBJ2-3	ATSDPRGAADLATDTQY